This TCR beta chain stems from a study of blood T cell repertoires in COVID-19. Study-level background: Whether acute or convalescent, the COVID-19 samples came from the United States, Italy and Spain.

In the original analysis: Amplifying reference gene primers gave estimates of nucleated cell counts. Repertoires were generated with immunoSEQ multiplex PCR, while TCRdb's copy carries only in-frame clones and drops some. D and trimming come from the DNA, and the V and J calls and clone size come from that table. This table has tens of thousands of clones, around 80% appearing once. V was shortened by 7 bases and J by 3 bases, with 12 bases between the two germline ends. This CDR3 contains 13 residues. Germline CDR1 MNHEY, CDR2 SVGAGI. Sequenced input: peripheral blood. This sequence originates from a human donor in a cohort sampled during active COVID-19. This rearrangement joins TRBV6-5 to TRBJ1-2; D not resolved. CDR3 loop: CASTRLPYYGYTF. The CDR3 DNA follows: TGTGCCAGCACGAGACTTCCTTACTATGGCTACACCTTC.